A single sample gave rise to the 11 T cell receptor beta chains below, sequenced in a study of brain T cells in children with intractable seizures. As to time point: blood from clinic visit 5 months post-surgery; TSC patient then seizure free. The table came from immunoSEQ multiplex PCR; TCRdb's copy has only in-frame clones and leaves some out. The table lists a few hundred thousand clones, about 94% of them singletons. The sample in question was peripheral blood, obtained less than 6 months after surgery. These receptors were obtained from a boy in the first two years of life with tuberous sclerosis and intractable seizures.

This chain joins TRBV13 and TRBJ1-1, with 9 positions matching TRBD1. Unmatched junction bases numbered 4, after V lost 4 bases and J lost 1 base. The CDR3 loop spans 15 amino acids. Germline V gene data show CDR1 as PRHDT and CDR2 as FYEKMQ (reference sequence). The CDR3: CASSSDRGRNTEAFF. The CDR3 DNA reads TGTGCCAGCAGCTCAGACAGGGGGAGGAACACTGAAGCTTTCTTT. The entire variable domain, with the rest obtained from reference TRBV13 and TRBJ1-1, is as follows: AAGVIQSPRHLIKEKRETATLKCYPIPRHDTVYWYQQGPGQDPQFLISFYEKMQSDKGSIPDRFSAQQFSDYHSELNMSSLELGDSALYFCASSSDRGRNTEAFFGQGTRLTVV.

The genes are TRBV7-2 and TRBJ2-7; the match to TRBD2 covers 15 bases. The CDR3 loop spans 19 amino acids. V lost 5 bases and J lost 2; bases outside the gene matches: 13. The germline CDR1 and CDR2 sequences are SGHTA and FQGNSA. CDR3 residues: CASSPRRRTSGGGPYEQYF. In nucleotides, the CDR3 is TGTGCCAGCAGCCCAAGAAGGAGGACTAGCGGGGGGGGTCCCTACGAGCAGTACTTC. Drawing the rest from reference TRBV7-2 and TRBJ2-7, the complete variable domain is GAGVSQSPSNKVTEKGKDVELRCDPISGHTALYWYRQSLGQGLEFLIYFQGNSAPDKSGLPSDRFSAERTGGSVSTLTIQRTQQEDSAVYLCASSPRRRTSGGGPYEQYFGPGTRLTVT.

The J gene is TRBJ2-2, the V gene TRBV10-3; TRBD2 aligns across 9 bases. Germline CDR1 reads ENHRY; CDR2 reads SYGVKD. After removal of 8 bases from V and 7 bases from J, the junction contained 17 bases not matched to a gene. The CDR3 runs to 17 residues. CDR3 DNA: TGTGCCATCGTAGTTGTTGCGGGGGGGACCTTCGGCGGGGAGCTGTTTTTT. Protein: CAIVVVAGGTFGGELFF.

This clone occurred once. V gene TRBV30 combines with J gene TRBJ1-1, with 7 bases aligning to TRBD1. CDR1 and CDR2 from the germline V gene are GTSNPN and SVGIG (reference sequence). This CDR3 region has 14 residues. V shed 3 bases and J 1 base; nucleotides not matched to a gene: 5. The CDR3 loop reads CAWSQGQRNTEAFF. CDR3 coding DNA: TGTGCCTGGAGCCAGGGACAGCGGAACACTGAAGCTTTCTTT.

The chain carries TRBV5-6 and TRBJ2-7; D is undetermined. This CDR3 is 12 amino acids long. V was trimmed by 4 bases and J by 4 bases, leaving 9 bases between them. Germline values: CDR1 SGHDT, CDR2 YYEEEE. Written as DNA, the CDR3 is TGTGCCAGCAGCGCAAGTCTATACGAGCAGTACTTC. This gives the protein CASSASLYEQYF.

The rearrangement uses TRBV19 and TRBJ2-1; TRBD2 matches at 7 bases. J was trimmed by 0 bases and V by 6 bases; bases with no gene match: 11. The CDR3 has 17 amino acids. CDR1 and CDR2 from the germline V gene are LNHDA and SQIVND (reference sequence). The CDR3 is CASSPLWEGYSYNEQFF. The DNA of the CDR3 is TGTGCCAGTAGCCCGCTGTGGGAGGGGTACTCCTACAATGAGCAGTTCTTC.

V and J are TRBV5-1 and TRBJ2-5; unclear D gene. The germline V gene encodes CDR1 SGHRS and CDR2 YFSETQ. Trimming shortened V by 1 base and J by 5 bases, and 6 bases separated the two germline ends. This CDR3 is 12 amino acids long. The CDR3 is CASSLTRETQYF. CDR3 nucleotides: TGCGCCAGCAGCTTGACGCGGGAGACCCAGTACTTC.

The chain employs TRBV19 and TRBJ2-5; tentatively, D is TRBD1 (7 bases). Germline V gene lookup returns CDR1 LNHDA and CDR2 SQIVND (reference sequence). Trimming removed 3 bases from V and 4 bases from J, with 18 bases in between. CDR3 size: 16 residues. The CDR3: CASSIQGGRALETQYF. In DNA, the CDR3 is TGTGCCAGTAGTATCCAGGGGGGACGGGCCCTAGAGACCCAGTACTTC.

V is TRBV18 and J is TRBJ2-3; D possibly corresponds to TRBD2 (5 bases). The CDR3 sequence is 17 residues long. Germline lookup yields CDR1 KGHSH and CDR2 LQKENI. Trimming cost V 1 base and J 6 bases, with 20 bases left between them. CDR3 DNA: TGTGCCAGCTCACCACTCGGGGAGTCCGGTATTTCGGATACGCAGTATTTT. Amino acid sequence: CASSPLGESGISDTQYF.

The rearrangement links TRBV20-1 to TRBJ2-1, with a tentative D call TRBD1 (6 bases). This CDR3 has 11 amino acids. CDR1 is DFQATT, CDR2 SNEGSKA, per germline (reference sequence). Deletions cut 6 bases from V and 8 bases from J, with 11 bases between. The CDR3 DNA is TGCAGTGCACGACAGGCGTATGAGCAGTTCTTC. Translation gives CSARQAYEQFF.

This chain connects TRBV27 to TRBJ2-5; maybe TRBD1 (7 bases). This CDR3 is 13 amino acids long. Germline V gene data show CDR1 as MNHEY and CDR2 as SMNVEV (reference sequence). V shed 7 bases and J shed 3 bases, with 12 bases lying between them. CDR3: CASNGGGEETQYF. CDR3 DNA: TGTGCCAGCAATGGAGGGGGCGAAGAGACCCAGTACTTC.